Ten or more counts support the clone carrying this T cell receptor (beta chain). Its antigen remains unidentified. The sample is drawn from a study of CD8 T cells in ankylosing spondylitis. Findings and caveats of the study: CD8+ cells made up the disease-linked clones, which were relatively rare in peripheral blood.

One entry per CDR3 protein, called by TCRdb with MiXCR from the 5' RACE reads. The top ten clones hold roughly 9.2% of a sample with 250,000 to 400,000 distinct CDR3 sequences, roughly 10% of them seen once. This CDR3 region has 16 residues. Deletions cut 11 bases from V and 5 bases from J, with 27 bases between. The material sequenced was blood, either unsorted or a sorted T cell fraction (not recorded which). This sequence originates from a female donor with ankylosing spondylitis or in good health (not recorded which). V usage is TRBV12-3 or TRBV12-4 and J usage is TRBJ1-2; D is possibly TRBD1 (5 bases). In DNA, the CDR3 is TGTGCCTCAGCCGTCCGGGACCCTAGTCGGATTTATGGCTACACCTTC. This translates into CASAVRDPSRIYGYTF.